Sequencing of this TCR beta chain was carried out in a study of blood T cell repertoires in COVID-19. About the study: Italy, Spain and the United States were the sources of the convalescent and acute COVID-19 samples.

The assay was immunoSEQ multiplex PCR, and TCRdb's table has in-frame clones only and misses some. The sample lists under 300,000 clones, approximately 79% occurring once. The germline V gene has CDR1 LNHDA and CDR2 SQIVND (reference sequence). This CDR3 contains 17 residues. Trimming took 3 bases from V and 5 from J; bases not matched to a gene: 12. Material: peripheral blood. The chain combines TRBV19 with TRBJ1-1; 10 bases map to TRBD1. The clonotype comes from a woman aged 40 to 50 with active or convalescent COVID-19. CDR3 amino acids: CASSIRVTGGAGTEAFF. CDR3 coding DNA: TGTGCCAGTAGTATCAGAGTGACAGGGGGCGCGGGAACTGAAGCTTTCTTT.